This T cell receptor beta chain is drawn from a study of beta chain features in type 1 diabetes. What was sequenced were expressed TCRB transcripts, since all of the isolated RNA had been reverse transcribed. Profiling relied on immunoSEQ multiplex PCR, and the TCRdb table lists in-frame clones only, not all of them. Counted here are some 330,000 clones, around 10% occurring once; the ten biggest clones make up roughly 0.014%. The collection from each donor was one heparinised blood draw averaging roughly 100 mL. The V end lost 4 bases, the J end lost 5 bases, and 15 bases lay between the germline ends. Germline loops: CDR1 SEHNR, CDR2 FQNEAQ (reference sequence). CDR3 size: 14 residues. This clone appeared a few times.

This clonotype originated in a woman in her thirties in good health. The source material was naive CD4+ T cells from blood. The genes are TRBV7-9 and TRBJ2-7; TRBD1 is a possible D gene (5 bases). The CDR3 protein is CASSSDRGGNEQYF. CDR3 sequence (DNA): TGTGCCAGCAGCTCCGACAGAGGTGGAAACGAGCAGTACTTC.